These 4 T cell receptor beta chains were sequenced from one sample in a study of spatial heterogeneity in lung cancer. Sample time point: sample taken at primary tumor resection. Tumor, nontumor lung or frozen PBMC supplied whole RNA, sequenced without sorting. MiXCR, applied by TCRdb to the 5' RACE reads, yields one record per CDR3 protein. The data show about 20,000 distinct CDR3 sequences, with about a fifth seen just once and over 11% held by the top ten. Here the sequenced sample was PBMCs, taken at surgery. Receptor source: a male donor with early-stage non-small cell lung cancer.

This clonotype was seen repeatedly, ten times or more. This chain joins TRBV5-1 and TRBJ1-1; no clear D gene. V was trimmed by 0 bases and J by 3 bases, leaving 6 bases between them. This CDR3 spans 13 amino acids. CDR1 and CDR2 from the germline V gene are SGHRS and YFSETQ. The CDR3 reads CASSLVSDTEAFF. The CDR3 DNA sequence: TGCGCCAGCAGCTTGGTTTCGGACACTGAAGCTTTCTTT. Variable domain in full (rest from reference TRBV5-1 and TRBJ1-1): KAGVTQTPRYLIKTRGQQVTLSCSPISGHRSVSWYQQTPGQGLQFLFEYFSETQRNKGNFPGRFSGRQFSNSRSEMNVSTLELGDSALYLCASSLVSDTEAFFGQGTRLTVV.

This clonotype was detected only a few times. The rearrangement uses TRBV4-2 and TRBJ2-5, with 10 bases matching TRBD2. The CDR3 runs 16 residues. CDR1 LGHNA and CDR2 YNFKEQ come from the germline V gene. J lost 5 bases, V lost 3 bases, and 9 bases had no gene match. In nucleotides, the CDR3 is TGTGCCAGCAGCCAGAGCGGGGGGGCGAATTGGGAGACCCAGTACTTC. This sequence encodes CASSQSGGANWETQYF.

The CDR3 nucleotides are TGTGCCAGCAGCGACGACGGTTCCTACGAGCAGTACTTC. The encoded protein is CASSDDGSYEQYF. The chain is built from TRBV5-5 and TRBJ2-7; D unresolved. CDR1 is SGHKS and CDR2 is YYEKEE in the germline V gene (reference sequence). There are 13 residues in the CDR3. V was clipped by 4 bases and J by 1 base, with 9 bases between them. Using reference TRBV5-5 and TRBJ2-7 for the parts outside the CDR3, the full variable domain is DAGVTQSPTHLIKTRGQQVTLRCSPISGHKSVSWYQQVLGQGPQFIFQYYEKEERGRGNFPDRFSARQFPNYSSELNVNALLLGDSALYLCASSDDGSYEQYFGPGTRLTVT.

This clonotype was seen only a few times. The CDR3, as DNA: TGTGCCAGCAGCGACCCAGTAAAGGGGTACTCACCCCTCCACTTT. As protein: CASSDPVKGYSPLHF. The rearrangement links TRBV9 to TRBJ1-6; D is perhaps TRBD1 (5 bases). V lost 3 bases, J lost 10 bases, and 17 bases lay in between. Germline CDR1 is SGDLS and CDR2 is YYNGEE. CDR3 length: 15 residues.